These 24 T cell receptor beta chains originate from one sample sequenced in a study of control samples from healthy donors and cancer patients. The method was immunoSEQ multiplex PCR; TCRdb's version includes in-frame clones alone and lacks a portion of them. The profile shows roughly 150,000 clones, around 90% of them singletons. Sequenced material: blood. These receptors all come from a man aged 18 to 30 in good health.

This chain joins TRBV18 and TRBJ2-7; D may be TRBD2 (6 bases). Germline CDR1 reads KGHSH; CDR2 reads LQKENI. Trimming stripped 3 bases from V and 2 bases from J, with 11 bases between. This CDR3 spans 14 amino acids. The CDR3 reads CASSPSGGTYEQYF. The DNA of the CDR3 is TGTGCCAGCTCACCTTCCGGGGGAACCTACGAGCAGTACTTC. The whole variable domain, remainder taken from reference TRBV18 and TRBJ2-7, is NAGVMQNPRHLVRRRGQEARLRCSPMKGHSHVYWYRQLPEEGLKFMVYLQKENIIDESGMPKERFSAEFPKEGPSILRIQQVVRGDSAAYFCASSPSGGTYEQYFGPGTRLTVT.

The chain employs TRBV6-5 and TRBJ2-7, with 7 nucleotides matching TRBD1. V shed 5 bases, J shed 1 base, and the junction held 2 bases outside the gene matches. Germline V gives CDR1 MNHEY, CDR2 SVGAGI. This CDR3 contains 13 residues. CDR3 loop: CASSTTGSYEQYF. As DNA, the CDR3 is TGTGCCAGCAGTACGACAGGGTCCTACGAGCAGTACTTC.

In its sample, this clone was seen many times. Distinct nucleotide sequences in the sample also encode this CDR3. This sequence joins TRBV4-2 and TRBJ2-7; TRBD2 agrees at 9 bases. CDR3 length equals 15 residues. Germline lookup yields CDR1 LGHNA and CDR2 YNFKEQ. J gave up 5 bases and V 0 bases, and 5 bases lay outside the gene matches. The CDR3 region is CASSQDLGTSHEQYF. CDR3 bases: TGTGCCAGCAGCCAAGATTTGGGGACTAGCCACGAGCAGTACTTC.

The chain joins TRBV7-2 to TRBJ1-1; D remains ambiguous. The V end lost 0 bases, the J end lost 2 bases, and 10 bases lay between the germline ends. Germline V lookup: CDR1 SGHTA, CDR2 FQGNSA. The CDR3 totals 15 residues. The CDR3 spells CASSLAFGVNTEAFF. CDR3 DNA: TGTGCCAGCAGCTTAGCGTTCGGGGTTAACACTGAAGCTTTCTTT.

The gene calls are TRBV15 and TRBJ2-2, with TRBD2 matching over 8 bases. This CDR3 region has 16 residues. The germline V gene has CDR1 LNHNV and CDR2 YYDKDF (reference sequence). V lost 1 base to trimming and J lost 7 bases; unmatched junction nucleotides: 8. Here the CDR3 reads CATSRGPGGANGELFF. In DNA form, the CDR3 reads TGTGCCACCAGCAGAGGCCCCGGGGGGGCGAACGGGGAGCTGTTTTTT.

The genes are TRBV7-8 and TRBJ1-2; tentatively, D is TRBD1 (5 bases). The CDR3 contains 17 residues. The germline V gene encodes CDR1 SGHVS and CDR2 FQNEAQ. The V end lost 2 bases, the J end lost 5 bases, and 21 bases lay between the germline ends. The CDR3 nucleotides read TGTGCCAGCAGCTTATCCCCTCGTGGGGGTAATCGGTATGGCTACACCTTC. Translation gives CASSLSPRGGNRYGYTF.

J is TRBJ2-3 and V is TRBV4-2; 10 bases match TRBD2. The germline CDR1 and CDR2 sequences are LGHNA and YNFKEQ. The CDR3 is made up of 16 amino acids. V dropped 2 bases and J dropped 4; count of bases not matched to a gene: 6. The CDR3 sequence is CASSQQTSGVADTQYF. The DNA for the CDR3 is TGTGCCAGCAGCCAACAAACTAGCGGGGTCGCAGATACGCAGTATTTT.

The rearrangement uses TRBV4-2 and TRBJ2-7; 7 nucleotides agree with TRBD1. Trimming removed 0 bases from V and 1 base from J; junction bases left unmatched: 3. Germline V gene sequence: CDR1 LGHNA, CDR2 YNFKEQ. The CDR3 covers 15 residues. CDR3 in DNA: TGTGCCAGCAGCCAAGACGACAGGGTATCCTACGAGCAGTACTTC. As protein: CASSQDDRVSYEQYF.

This CDR3 is CASSEAPQPVEAFF. The CDR3 DNA reads TGTGCCAGCAGTGAAGCACCCCAACCGGTTGAAGCTTTCTTT. V gene TRBV2 combines with J gene TRBJ1-1; D unresolved. The CDR3 runs to 14 residues. Looked up from germline, CDR1 is SNHLY and CDR2 is FYNNEI. Deletions cut 0 bases from V and 7 bases from J, with 12 bases between. Combining the CDR3 with reference TRBV2 and TRBJ1-1 gives the whole variable domain EPEVTQTPSHQVTQMGQEVILRCVPISNHLYFYWYRQILGQKVEFLVSFYNNEISEKSEIFDDQFSVERPDGSNFTLKIRSTKLEDSAMYFCASSEAPQPVEAFFGQGTRLTVV.

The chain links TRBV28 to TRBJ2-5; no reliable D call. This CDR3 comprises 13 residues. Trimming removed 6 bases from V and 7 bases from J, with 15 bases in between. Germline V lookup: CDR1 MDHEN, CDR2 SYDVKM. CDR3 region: CASSPPGSGTQYF. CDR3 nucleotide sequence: TGTGCCAGCAGCCCCCCGGGCTCCGGGACCCAGTACTTC.

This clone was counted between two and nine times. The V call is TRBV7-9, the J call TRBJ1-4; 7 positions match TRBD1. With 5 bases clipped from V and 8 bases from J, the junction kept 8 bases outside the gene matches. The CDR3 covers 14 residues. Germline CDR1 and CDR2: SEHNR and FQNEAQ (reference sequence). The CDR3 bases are TGTGCCAGCAGCCTCCAGACAGGGCGCGAAAAACTGTTTTTT. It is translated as CASSLQTGREKLFF.

This chain's CDR3 is CASSRQGYGEQYF. The CDR3 DNA reads TGTGCCAGCAGCCGACAGGGTTATGGCGAGCAGTACTTC. This chain connects TRBV3-1 (or the pseudogene TRBV3-2) to TRBJ2-7, with 7 bases aligning to TRBD1. The J segment lost 6 bases and the V segment lost 4 bases, leaving 6 bases of the junction unmatched. Germline CDR1 is LGHDT and CDR2 is YNNKEL (reference sequence). The CDR3 is made up of 13 amino acids.

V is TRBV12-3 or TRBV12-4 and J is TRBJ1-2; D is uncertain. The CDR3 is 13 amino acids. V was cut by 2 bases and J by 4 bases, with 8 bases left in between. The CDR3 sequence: CASSLTLVYGYTF. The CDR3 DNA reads TGTGCCAGCAGTTTAACTTTGGTCTATGGCTACACCTTC.

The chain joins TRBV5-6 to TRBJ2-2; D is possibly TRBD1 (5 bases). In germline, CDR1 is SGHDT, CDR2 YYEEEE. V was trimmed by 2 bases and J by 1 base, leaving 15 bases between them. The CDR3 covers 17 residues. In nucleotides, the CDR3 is TGTGCCAGCAGCTTAATGGTACTGGACAAGAACACCGGGGAGCTGTTTTTT. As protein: CASSLMVLDKNTGELFF.

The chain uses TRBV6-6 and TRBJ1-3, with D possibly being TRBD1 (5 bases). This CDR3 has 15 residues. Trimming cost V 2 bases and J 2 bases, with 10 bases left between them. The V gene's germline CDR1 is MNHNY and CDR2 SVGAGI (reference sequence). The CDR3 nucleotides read TGTGCCAGCAGTTACGGGGGGGTGACTGGAAACACCATATATTTT. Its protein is CASSYGGVTGNTIYF.

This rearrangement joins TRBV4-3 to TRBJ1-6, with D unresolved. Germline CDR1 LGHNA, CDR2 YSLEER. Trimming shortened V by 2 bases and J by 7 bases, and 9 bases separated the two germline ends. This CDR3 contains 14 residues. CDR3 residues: CASSQRSPNSPLHF. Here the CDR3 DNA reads TGCGCCAGCAGCCAAAGGTCCCCCAATTCACCCCTCCACTTT.

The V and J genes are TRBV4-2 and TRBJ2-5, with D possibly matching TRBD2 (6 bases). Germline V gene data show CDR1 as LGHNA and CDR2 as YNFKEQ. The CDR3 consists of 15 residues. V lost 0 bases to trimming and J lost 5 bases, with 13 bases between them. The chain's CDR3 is CASSQEAGSPETQYF. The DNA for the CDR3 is TGTGCCAGCAGCCAAGAGGCGGGGAGCCCCGAGACCCAGTACTTC.

CDR3 amino acids: CASSSGPTDTQYF. The CDR3 DNA follows: TGTGCCAGCAGCTCCGGGCCCACAGATACGCAGTATTTT. The chain employs TRBV5-5 and TRBJ2-3; no clear D. The CDR3 totals 13 residues. The germline CDR1 and CDR2 sequences are SGHKS and YYEKEE (reference sequence). V shed 3 bases and J shed 2 bases, with 7 bases lying between them.

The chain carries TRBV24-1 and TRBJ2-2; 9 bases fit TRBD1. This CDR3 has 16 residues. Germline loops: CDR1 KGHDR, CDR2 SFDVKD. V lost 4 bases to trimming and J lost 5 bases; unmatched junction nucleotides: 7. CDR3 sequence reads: CATSDPTGGETGELFF. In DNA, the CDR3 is TGTGCCACCAGTGACCCGACAGGGGGAGAAACCGGGGAGCTGTTTTTT.

The CDR3 spells CASSLYQDRVQGEQYF. The DNA for the CDR3 is TGTGCCAGCAGCTTATACCAGGACAGGGTGCAGGGCGAGCAGTACTTC. This chain joins TRBV7-6 and TRBJ2-7; the match to TRBD1 covers 8 bases. Trimming at V came to 2 bases and at J to 6 bases, leaving 12 bases not matched to a gene. CDR3 size: 16 residues. Germline values: CDR1 SGHVS, CDR2 FNYEAQ.

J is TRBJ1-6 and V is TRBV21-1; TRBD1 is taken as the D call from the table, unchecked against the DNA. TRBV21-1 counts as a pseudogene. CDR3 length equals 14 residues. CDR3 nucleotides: TGTGCCAGCACCGGGACAGGTCTAAATTCACCCCTCCACTTT. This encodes CASTGTGLNSPLHF.

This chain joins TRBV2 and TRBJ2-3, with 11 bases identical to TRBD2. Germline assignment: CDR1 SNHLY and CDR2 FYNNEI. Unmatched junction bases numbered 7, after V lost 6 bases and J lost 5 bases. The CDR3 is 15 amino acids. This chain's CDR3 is CASRVAGGLGDTQYF. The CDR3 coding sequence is TGTGCCAGCAGAGTAGCGGGGGGGCTAGGAGATACGCAGTATTTT.

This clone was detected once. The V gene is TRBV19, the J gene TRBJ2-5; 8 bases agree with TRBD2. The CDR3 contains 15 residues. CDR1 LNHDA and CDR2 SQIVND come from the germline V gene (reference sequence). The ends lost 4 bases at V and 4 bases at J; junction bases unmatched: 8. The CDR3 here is CASSKPGLERETQYF. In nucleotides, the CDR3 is TGTGCCAGTAGTAAACCGGGACTAGAGAGAGAGACCCAGTACTTC.

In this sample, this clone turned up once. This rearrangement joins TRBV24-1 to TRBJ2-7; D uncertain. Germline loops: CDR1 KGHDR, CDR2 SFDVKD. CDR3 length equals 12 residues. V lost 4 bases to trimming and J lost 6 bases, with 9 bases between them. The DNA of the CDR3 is TGTGCCACCAGTGACCCCCGGTGCGAGCAGTACTTC. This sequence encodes CATSDPRCEQYF.